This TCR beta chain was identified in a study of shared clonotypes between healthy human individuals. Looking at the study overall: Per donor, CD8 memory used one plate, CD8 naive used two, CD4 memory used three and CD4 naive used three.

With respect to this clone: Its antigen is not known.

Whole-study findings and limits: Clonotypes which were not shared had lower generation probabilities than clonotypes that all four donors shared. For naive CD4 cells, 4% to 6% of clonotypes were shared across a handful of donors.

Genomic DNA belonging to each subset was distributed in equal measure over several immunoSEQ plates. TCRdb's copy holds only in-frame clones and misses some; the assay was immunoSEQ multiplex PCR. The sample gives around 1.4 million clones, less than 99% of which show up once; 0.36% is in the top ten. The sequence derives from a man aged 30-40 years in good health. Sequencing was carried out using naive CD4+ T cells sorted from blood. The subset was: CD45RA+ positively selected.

The CDR3 DNA sequence: TGTGCCAGCAGTGGCCCCTCCTCCGGGACTAGCGGACCGGAGGAGCAGTTCTTC. This encodes CASSGPSSGTSGPEEQFF. The chain carries TRBV2 and TRBJ2-1; 11 bases align to TRBD2. The CDR3 sequence is 18 residues long. Germline CDR1 is SNHLY and CDR2 is FYNNEI. J gave up 10 bases and V 4 bases, and 18 bases lay outside the gene matches.